A selection of T cell receptor beta chains follows, all from one sample in a study of shared clonotypes between healthy human individuals. Sequenced by immunoSEQ multiplex PCR; TCRdb stores in-frame clones only, minus some. The sample lists 600,000 or so clones, roughly 98% seen once, with around 0.3% in the top ten. Input material: naive CD8+ T cells sorted from blood. The receptors here all came from a young man in good health. Each CDR3 is given with its conserved first and last residue. A D gene is named only where the DNA matches it firmly. Expanded clones are given a class, and other clones once, few, many or no size at all.

J | V | D | size | DNA | CDR3
TRBJ2-7 | TRBV18 | - | - | TGTGCCAGCTCCCGGCCCTCGGGGGCCTACGAGCAGTACTTC | CASSRPSGAYEQYF
TRBJ2-2 | TRBV7-6 | TRBD2 | - | TGTGCCAGCAGCTCAGAGGCTGGGCTAGCGGGAGCCGGGGAGCTGTTTTTT | CASSSEAGLAGAGELFF
TRBJ1-5 | TRBV21-1 | - | - | TGTGCCAGCAGCAAAGATTTAGGCGAAACTAGCAATCAGCCCCAGCATTTT | CASSKDLGETSNQPQHF
TRBJ1-5 | TRBV27 | - | - | TGTGCCAGCAGTTTATCCCGTTCCCTGGTTATGCATTTT | CASSLSRSLVMHF
TRBJ2-2 | TRBV7-9 | - | - | TGTGCCAGCAGCTTAACGCAGGGGTCGAACACCGGGGAGCTGTTTTTT | CASSLTQGSNTGELFF
TRBJ2-7 | TRBV19 | - | - | TGTGCCAGTAGTAATCCCGACAGTATCGAGCAGTACTTC | CASSNPDSIEQYF
TRBJ1-2 | TRBV18 | - | - | TGTGCCAGCTCACCATTTACCCTGGACAGCGACCTCGCTTCATATGGCTACACCTTC | CASSPFTLDSDLASYGYTF
TRBJ1-1 | TRBV28 | - | - | TGTGCCAGCAGTTTAGGTACGAACACTGAAGCTTTCTTT | CASSLGTNTEAFF
TRBJ2-3 | TRBV9 | TRBD1 | - | TGTGCCAGCAGCGGATATCCGGGACAGGTTAACACAGATACGCAGTATTTT | CASSGYPGQVNTDTQYF
TRBJ2-2 | TRBV7-6 | - | - | TGTGCCAGCAGTCGGACCGAGAACACCGGGGAGCTGTTTTTT | CASSRTENTGELFF
TRBJ1-2 | TRBV27 | - | - | TGTGCCAGCAGTTTATCGACTTCAGACCCTCAATATGGCTACACCTTC | CASSLSTSDPQYGYTF
TRBJ1-2 | TRBV7-9 | TRBD1 | - | TGTGCCAGCAGCTCTAGGGGACAGGCGGGCTATGGCTACACCTTC | CASSSRGQAGYGYTF
TRBJ2-5 | TRBV11-2 | - | - | TGTGCCAGCAGCTTAGATCCAAAGGGGTGGCAAGAGACCCAGTACTTC | CASSLDPKGWQETQYF
TRBJ2-2 | TRBV7-9 | TRBD2 | - | TGTGCCAGCAGCCTAATAGCGGGAGGTTTCACCGGGGAGCTGTTTTTT | CASSLIAGGFTGELFF
TRBJ2-2 | TRBV11-2 | - | once | TGTGCCAGCAGCCCCAACCCGAACACCGGGGAGCTGTTTTTT | CASSPNPNTGELFF
TRBJ2-3 | TRBV5-6 | - | - | TGTGCCAGCAGCTTGGCCGTGCAGGCCAGCACAGATACGCAGTATTTT | CASSLAVQASTDTQYF
TRBJ1-1 | TRBV29-1 | TRBD1 | - | TGCAGCGTTGCCCCCTTCGACAGGGCCACTGAAGCTTTCTTT | CSVAPFDRATEAFF
TRBJ2-3 | TRBV29-1 | - | - | TGCAGCGTTGAGGGACCAAAAACGGGGACGCAGTATTTT | CSVEGPKTGTQYF
TRBJ2-1 | TRBV4-1 | - | once | TGCGCCAGCAGCCTAGAGGGCCGGGGCAATGAGCAGTTCTTC | CASSLEGRGNEQFF
TRBJ1-2 | TRBV28 | - | - | TGTGCCAGCAGGGGGGAACAGGCTCGCTATGGCTACACCTTC | CASRGEQARYGYTF
TRBJ2-2 | TRBV11-3 | - | - | TGTGCCAGCAGCTCCACAGGGGGGGTCGGGGAGCTGTTTTTT | CASSSTGGVGELFF
TRBJ2-7 | TRBV9 | - | - | TGTGCCAGCAGCGTAGTAGTGGGAAGCGAGCAGTACTTC | CASSVVVGSEQYF
TRBJ1-2 | TRBV7-9 | - | - | TGTGCCAGCAGCGAACAAGTGGGGGCTGACTTC | CASSEQVGADF
TRBJ2-7 | TRBV7-9 | - | - | TGTGCCAGCAGTTTATTAGGAGCGGCCTACGAGCAGTACTTC | CASSLLGAAYEQYF
TRBJ2-2 | TRBV7-9 | - | - | TGTGCCAGCAGCCCTGCGTGGGAGCTGTTTTTT | CASSPAWELFF
TRBJ2-1 | TRBV4-1 | TRBD2 | once | TGCGCCAGCAGCCAGTTAGCGGGGGGCCCGTTGGGTGAGCAGTTCTTC | CASSQLAGGPLGEQFF
TRBJ2-5 | TRBV11-3 | TRBD1 | - | TGTGCCAGCAGCTTAACCCGGACAGGGGGCCGCGAGACCCAGTACTTC | CASSLTRTGGRETQYF
TRBJ2-7 | TRBV6-5 | TRBD2 | - | TGTGCCAGCAGTCTGCTAGCGGGAGACGAGCAGTACTTC | CASSLLAGDEQYF
TRBJ1-4 | TRBV9 | TRBD1 | - | TGTGCCAGCAGCTCCGGACAGGCAACTAATGAAAAACTGTTTTTT | CASSSGQATNEKLFF
TRBJ1-5 | TRBV27 | TRBD1 | - | TGTGCCAGCAGTCAAGGGACAGGTCATCAGCCCCAGCATTTT | CASSQGTGHQPQHF
TRBJ2-5 | TRBV11-2 | TRBD1 | - | TGTGCCAGCGAACAGGGGGCTACATCTCAAGAGACCCAGTACTTC | CASEQGATSQETQYF
TRBJ2-7 | TRBV19 | - | - | TGTGCCAGTAGTATAGCAGGGACATCTGCCGAGCAGTACTTC | CASSIAGTSAEQYF
TRBJ2-7 | TRBV29-1 | - | - | TGCAGCGTAGAGGGAGATAACTACGAGCAGTACTTC | CSVEGDNYEQYF
TRBJ2-1 | TRBV5-8 | - | - | TGTGCCAGCAGCTTCTCCTACAATGAGCAGTTCTTC | CASSFSYNEQFF
TRBJ2-1 | TRBV5-1 | - | - | TGCGCCAGCAGCATCGAGGGAATAGCCTACAATGAGCAGTTCTTC | CASSIEGIAYNEQFF
TRBJ2-2 | TRBV28 | - | - | TGTGCCAGCAGTTTAACGGGGGGCCTGAACACCGGGGAGCTGTTTTTT | CASSLTGGLNTGELFF
TRBJ2-5 | TRBV7-2 | - | - | TGTGCCAGCAGCCCTAGTTCTGGGTTGGGGCGAGAGACCCAGTACTTC | CASSPSSGLGRETQYF
TRBJ2-7 | TRBV27 | TRBD1 | - | TGTGCCAGCAGTTTATCGACAGGGGGATTTGGCGAGCAGTACTTC | CASSLSTGGFGEQYF
TRBJ1-4 | TRBV27 | - | - | TGTGCCAGCAGTCTTAACAGGGCTTCAGGGGAAAAACTGTTTTTT | CASSLNRASGEKLFF
TRBJ1-4 | TRBV6-6 | - | - | TGTGCCAGCAGAACAGGAGAAAAACTGTTTTTT | CASRTGEKLFF
TRBJ1-1 | TRBV6-6 | - | - | TGTGCCAGCAGTCCAAATGAGAACACTGAAGCTTTCTTT | CASSPNENTEAFF
TRBJ2-1 | TRBV30 | TRBD2 | - | TGTGCCTGGAGTTACGGACTAGCGGATGAGCAGTTCTTC | CAWSYGLADEQFF
TRBJ1-1 | TRBV5-1 | TRBD1 | - | TGCGCCAGCAGCCAGGGGGGACTGAACACTGAAGCTTTCTTT | CASSQGGLNTEAFF
TRBJ1-1 | TRBV28 | - | - | TGTGCCAGCAGTTTTTTGGCGAGCGCAGACCACACTGAAGCTTTCTTT | CASSFLASADHTEAFF
TRBJ2-7 | TRBV11-2 | - | - | TGTGCCAGCAGCTTGGGTGGGGCGCCCTACGAGCAGTACTTC | CASSLGGAPYEQYF
TRBJ1-5 | TRBV6-1 | - | once | TGTGCCAGCAGTGAAACCTACGGGGGTCAGCCCCAGCATTTT | CASSETYGGQPQHF
TRBJ2-1 | TRBV11-2 | TRBD2 | - | TGTGCCAGCAGCTTATTCGCGGGAGATTACACGGGTGAGCAGTTCTTC | CASSLFAGDYTGEQFF
TRBJ2-2 | TRBV7-9 | TRBD2 | - | TGTGCCAGCAGCCCGGGACTAGCGGCTTCGAACACCGGGGAGCTGTTTTTT | CASSPGLAASNTGELFF
TRBJ2-7 | TRBV7-8 | - | - | TGTGCCAGCAGCTTACAGGGTTTAGGCTACGAGCAGTACTTC | CASSLQGLGYEQYF
TRBJ2-3 | TRBV11-1 | - | - | TGTGCCAGCAGCTTAGTATACCCGGAGGTAGACACAGATACGCAGTATTTT | CASSLVYPEVDTDTQYF
TRBJ2-2 | TRBV13 | TRBD2 | once | TGTGCCAGCAGCATCAGACTAGCGGGAGCCACCGGGGAGCTGTTTTTT | CASSIRLAGATGELFF
TRBJ2-5 | TRBV6-5 | - | - | TGTGCCAGCAGTTACTCAGGGGGATCGGAAGAGACCCAGTACTTC | CASSYSGGSEETQYF
TRBJ2-7 | TRBV9 | TRBD2 | - | TGTGCCAGCAGCCCTGGGACTAGGGGCCACGAGCAGTACTTC | CASSPGTRGHEQYF